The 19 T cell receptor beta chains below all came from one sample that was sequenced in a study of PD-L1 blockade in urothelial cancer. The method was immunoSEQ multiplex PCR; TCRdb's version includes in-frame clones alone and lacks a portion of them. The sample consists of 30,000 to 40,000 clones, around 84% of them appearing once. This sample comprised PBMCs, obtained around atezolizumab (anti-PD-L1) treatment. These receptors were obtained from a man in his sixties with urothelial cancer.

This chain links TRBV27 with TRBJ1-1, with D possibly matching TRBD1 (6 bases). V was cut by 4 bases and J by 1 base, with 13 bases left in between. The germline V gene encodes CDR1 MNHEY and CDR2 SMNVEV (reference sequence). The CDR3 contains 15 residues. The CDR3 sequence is CASSSWTARNTEAFF. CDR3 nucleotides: TGTGCCAGCAGTTCGTGGACAGCGAGGAACACTGAAGCTTTCTTT.

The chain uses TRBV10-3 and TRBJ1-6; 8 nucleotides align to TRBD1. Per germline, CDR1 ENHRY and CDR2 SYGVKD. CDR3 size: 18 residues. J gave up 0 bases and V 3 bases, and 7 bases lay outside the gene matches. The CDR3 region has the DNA TGTGCCATCAGTGATTGGACAGGGAGTAGCTCCTATAATTCACCCCTCCACTTT. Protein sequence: CAISDWTGSSSYNSPLHF.

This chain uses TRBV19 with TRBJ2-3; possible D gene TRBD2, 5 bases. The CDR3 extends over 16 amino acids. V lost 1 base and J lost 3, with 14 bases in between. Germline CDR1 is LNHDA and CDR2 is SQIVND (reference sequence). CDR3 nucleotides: TGTGCCAGTAGTATAGGAGGGATGGGGAGTACAGATACGCAGTATTTT. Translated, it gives CASSIGGMGSTDTQYF.

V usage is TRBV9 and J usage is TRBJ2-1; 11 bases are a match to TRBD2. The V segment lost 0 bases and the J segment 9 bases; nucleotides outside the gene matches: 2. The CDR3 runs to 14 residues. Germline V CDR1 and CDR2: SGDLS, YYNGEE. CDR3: CASSVATSGSEQFF. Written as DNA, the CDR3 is TGTGCCAGCAGCGTAGCAACTAGCGGGAGTGAGCAGTTCTTC. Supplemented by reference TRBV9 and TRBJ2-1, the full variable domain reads DSGVTQTPKHLITATGQRVTLRCSPRSGDLSVYWYQQSLDQGLQFLIQYYNGEERAKGNILERFSAQQFPDLHSELNLSSLELGDSALYFCASSVATSGSEQFFGPGTRLTVL.

CDR3: CASSQNPLGGSSYEQYF. The CDR3 nucleotides read TGCGCCAGCAGCCAAAATCCCCTGGGAGGTAGCTCCTACGAGCAGTACTTC. J is TRBJ2-7 and V is TRBV4-3; perhaps TRBD2 as D (6 bases). V was shortened by 2 bases and J by 0 bases, with 17 bases between the two germline ends. The CDR3 runs to 17 residues. CDR1 and CDR2 from the germline V gene are LGHNA and YSLEER.

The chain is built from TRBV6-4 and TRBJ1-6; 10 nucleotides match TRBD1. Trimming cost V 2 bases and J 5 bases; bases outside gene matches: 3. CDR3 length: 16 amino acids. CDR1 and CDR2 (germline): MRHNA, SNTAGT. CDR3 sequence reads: CASSDPGTGDNSPLHF. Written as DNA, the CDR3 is TGTGCCAGCAGTGACCCAGGGACAGGGGATAATTCACCCCTCCACTTT.

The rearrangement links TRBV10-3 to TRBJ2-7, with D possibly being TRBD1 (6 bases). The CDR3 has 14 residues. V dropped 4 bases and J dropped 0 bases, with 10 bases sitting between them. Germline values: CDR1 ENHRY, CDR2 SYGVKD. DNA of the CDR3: TGTGCCATCAGTGTTGGGACAACCTCCTACGAGCAGTACTTC. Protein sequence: CAISVGTTSYEQYF.

DNA for the CDR3: TGTGCCAGCTCACCAGGTAGGGGTCAGCCCCAGCATTTT. Amino acids: CASSPGRGQPQHF. The rearrangement uses TRBV18 and TRBJ1-5, with D possibly being TRBD1 (5 bases). Trimming removed 2 bases at V and 6 bases at J, with 8 bases between. The V gene's germline CDR1 is KGHSH and CDR2 LQKENI. The CDR3 spans 13 residues.

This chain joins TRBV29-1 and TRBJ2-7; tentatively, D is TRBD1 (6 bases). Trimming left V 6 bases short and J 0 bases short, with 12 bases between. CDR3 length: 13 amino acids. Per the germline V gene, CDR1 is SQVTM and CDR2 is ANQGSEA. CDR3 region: CSVQTGTSYEQYF. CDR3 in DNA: TGCAGCGTGCAGACAGGAACCTCCTACGAGCAGTACTTC.

CDR3 region: CASSSTGQGTLLEQYF. The CDR3 DNA reads TGCGCCAGCAGCTCCACAGGACAGGGGACCCTACTCGAGCAGTACTTC. The rearrangement links TRBV5-1 to TRBJ2-7; 9 bases agree with TRBD1. The V gene end was trimmed by 3 bases and the J gene end by 6 bases; junction bases not matched to a gene: 13. The CDR3 covers 16 residues. Germline V gene data show CDR1 as SGHRS and CDR2 as YFSETQ.

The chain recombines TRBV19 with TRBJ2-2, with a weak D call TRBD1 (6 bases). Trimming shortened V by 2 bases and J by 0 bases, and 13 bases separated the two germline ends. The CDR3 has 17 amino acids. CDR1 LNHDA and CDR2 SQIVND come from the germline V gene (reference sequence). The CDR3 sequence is CASSIRTGNANTGELFF. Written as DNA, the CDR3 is TGTGCCAGTAGTATAAGAACAGGGAACGCGAACACCGGGGAGCTGTTTTTT.

CDR3 in amino acids: CASSLDTGGTNTEAFF. CDR3 DNA sequence: TGCGCCAGCAGCTTGGATACGGGGGGCACGAACACTGAAGCTTTCTTT. The V call is TRBV5-1, the J call TRBJ1-1; possibly TRBD1 for D (6 bases). Trimming took 0 bases from V and 1 from J, leaving 13 bases between them. Germline V CDR1 and CDR2: SGHRS, YFSETQ. The CDR3 spans 16 residues.

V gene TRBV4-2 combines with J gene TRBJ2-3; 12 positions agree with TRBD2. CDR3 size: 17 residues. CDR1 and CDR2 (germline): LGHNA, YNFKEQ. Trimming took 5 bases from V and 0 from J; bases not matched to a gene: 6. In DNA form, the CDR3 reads TGTGCCAGCAGCTACGGGACTAGCGGGTCGAGCACAGATACGCAGTATTTT. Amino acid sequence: CASSYGTSGSSTDTQYF.

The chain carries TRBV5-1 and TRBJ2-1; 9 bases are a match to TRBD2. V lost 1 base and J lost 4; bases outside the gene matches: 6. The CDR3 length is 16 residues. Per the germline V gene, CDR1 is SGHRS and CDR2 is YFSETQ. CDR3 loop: CASSLSASGEYNEQFF. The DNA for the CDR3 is TGCGCCAGCAGCTTGTCGGCTAGCGGGGAATACAATGAGCAGTTCTTC.

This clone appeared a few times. CDR3 amino acids: CASSPEGTVNTEAFF. The CDR3 bases are TGTGCCAGCAGCCCAGAGGGGACAGTAAACACTGAAGCTTTCTTT. This chain uses TRBV7-8 with TRBJ1-1; TRBD1 matches 7 bases. Germline loops: CDR1 SGHVS, CDR2 FQNEAQ. After removal of 5 bases from V and 2 bases from J, the junction contained 8 bases not matched to a gene. The CDR3 is made up of 15 amino acids.

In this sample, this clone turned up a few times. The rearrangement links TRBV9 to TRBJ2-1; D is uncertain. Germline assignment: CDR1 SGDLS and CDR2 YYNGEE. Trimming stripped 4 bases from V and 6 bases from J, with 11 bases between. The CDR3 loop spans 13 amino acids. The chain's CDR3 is CASSTYLGNEQFF. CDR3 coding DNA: TGTGCCAGCAGCACCTACCTAGGCAATGAGCAGTTCTTC. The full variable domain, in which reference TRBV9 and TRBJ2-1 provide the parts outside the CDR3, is DSGVTQTPKHLITATGQRVTLRCSPRSGDLSVYWYQQSLDQGLQFLIQYYNGEERAKGNILERFSAQQFPDLHSELNLSSLELGDSALYFCASSTYLGNEQFFGPGTRLTVL.

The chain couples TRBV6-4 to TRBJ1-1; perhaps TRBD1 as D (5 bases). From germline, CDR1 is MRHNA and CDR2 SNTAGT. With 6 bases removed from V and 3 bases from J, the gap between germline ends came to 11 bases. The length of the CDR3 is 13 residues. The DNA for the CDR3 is TGTGCCAGCAGCAGGGTTTGGGACACTGAAGCTTTCTTT. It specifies CASSRVWDTEAFF.

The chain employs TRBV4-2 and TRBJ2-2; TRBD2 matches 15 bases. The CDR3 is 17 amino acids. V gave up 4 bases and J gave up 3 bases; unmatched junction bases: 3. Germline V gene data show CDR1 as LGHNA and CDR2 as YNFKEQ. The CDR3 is CASSPGTSGRYTGELFF. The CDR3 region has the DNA TGTGCCAGCAGCCCCGGGACTAGCGGGAGGTACACCGGGGAGCTGTTTTTT.

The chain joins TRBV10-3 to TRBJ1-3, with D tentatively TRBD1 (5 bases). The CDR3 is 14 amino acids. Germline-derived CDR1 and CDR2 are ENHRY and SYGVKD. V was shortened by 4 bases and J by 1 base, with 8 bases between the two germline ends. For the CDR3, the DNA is TGTGCCATCAGTGTCTCAGGGTCTGGAAACACCATATATTTT. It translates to CAISVSGSGNTIYF.